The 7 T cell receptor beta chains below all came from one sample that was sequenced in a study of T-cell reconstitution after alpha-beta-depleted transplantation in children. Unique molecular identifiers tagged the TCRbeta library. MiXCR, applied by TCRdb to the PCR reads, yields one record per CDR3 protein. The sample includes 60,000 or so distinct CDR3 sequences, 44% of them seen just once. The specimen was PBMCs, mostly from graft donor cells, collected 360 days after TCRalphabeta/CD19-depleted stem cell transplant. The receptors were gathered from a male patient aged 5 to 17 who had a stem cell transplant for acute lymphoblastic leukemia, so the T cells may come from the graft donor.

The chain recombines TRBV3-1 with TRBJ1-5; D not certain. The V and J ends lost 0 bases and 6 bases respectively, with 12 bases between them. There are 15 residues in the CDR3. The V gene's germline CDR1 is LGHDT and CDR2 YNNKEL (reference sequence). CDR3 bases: TGTGCCAGCAGCCAAGATGGTGGGAATCCTCAGCCCCAGCATTTT. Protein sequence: CASSQDGGNPQPQHF. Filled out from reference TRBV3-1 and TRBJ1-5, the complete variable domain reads DTAVSQTPKYLVTQMGNDKSIKCEQNLGHDTMYWYKQDSKKFLKIMFSYNNKELIINETVPNRFSPKSPDKAHLNLHINSLELGDSAVYFCASSQDGGNPQPQHFGDGTRLSIL.

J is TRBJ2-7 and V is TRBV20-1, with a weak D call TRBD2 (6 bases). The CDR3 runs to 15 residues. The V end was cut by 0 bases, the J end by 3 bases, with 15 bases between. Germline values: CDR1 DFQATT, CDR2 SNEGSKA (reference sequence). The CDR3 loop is CSARDSTSQLYEQYF. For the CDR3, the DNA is TGCAGTGCTAGAGATAGCACTAGCCAACTCTACGAGCAGTACTTC.

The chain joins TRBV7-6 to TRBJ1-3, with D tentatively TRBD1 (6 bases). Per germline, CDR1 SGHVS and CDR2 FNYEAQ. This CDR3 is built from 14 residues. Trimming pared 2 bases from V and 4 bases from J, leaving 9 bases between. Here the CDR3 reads CASSLNRAGNTIYF. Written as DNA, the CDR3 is TGTGCCAGCAGCTTAAACAGGGCCGGAAACACCATATATTTT.

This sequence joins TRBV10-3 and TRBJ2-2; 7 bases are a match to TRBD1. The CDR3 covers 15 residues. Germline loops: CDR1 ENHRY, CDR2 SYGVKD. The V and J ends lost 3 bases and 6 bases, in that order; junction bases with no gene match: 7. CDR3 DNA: TGTGCCATCAGTGACACCAAGGGGGCGGCCGGGGAGCTGTTTTTT. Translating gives CAISDTKGAAGELFF.

CDR3 amino acids: CASSYSPTSRLYNEQFF. The CDR3 nucleotides read TGTGCCAGCAGTTACTCCCCCACTAGTCGTCTCTACAATGAGCAGTTCTTC. The V gene is TRBV6-2 or TRBV6-3, the J gene TRBJ2-1; the D gene is possibly TRBD2 (5 bases). V shed 0 bases and J shed 3 bases, with 15 bases lying between them. The CDR3 spans 17 residues. Germline V lookup: CDR1 MNHEY, CDR2 SVGEGT.

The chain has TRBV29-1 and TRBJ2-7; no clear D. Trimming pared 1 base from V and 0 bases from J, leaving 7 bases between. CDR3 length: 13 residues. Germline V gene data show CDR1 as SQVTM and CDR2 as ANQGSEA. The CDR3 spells CSVEAPSSYEQYF. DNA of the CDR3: TGCAGCGTTGAAGCACCGAGCTCCTACGAGCAGTACTTC.

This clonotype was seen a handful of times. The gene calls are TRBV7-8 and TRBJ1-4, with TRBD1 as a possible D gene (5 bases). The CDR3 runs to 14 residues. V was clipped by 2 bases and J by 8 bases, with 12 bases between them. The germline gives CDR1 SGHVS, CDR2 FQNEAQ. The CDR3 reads CASSLQGAGEKLFF. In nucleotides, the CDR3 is TGTGCCAGCAGCTTACAGGGCGCGGGGGAAAAACTGTTTTTT. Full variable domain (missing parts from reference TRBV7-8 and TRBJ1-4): GAGVSQSPRYKVAKRGQDVALRCDPISGHVSLFWYQQALGQGPEFLTYFQNEAQLDKSGLPSDRFFAERPEGSVSTLKIQRTQQEDSAVYLCASSLQGAGEKLFFGSGTQLSVL.